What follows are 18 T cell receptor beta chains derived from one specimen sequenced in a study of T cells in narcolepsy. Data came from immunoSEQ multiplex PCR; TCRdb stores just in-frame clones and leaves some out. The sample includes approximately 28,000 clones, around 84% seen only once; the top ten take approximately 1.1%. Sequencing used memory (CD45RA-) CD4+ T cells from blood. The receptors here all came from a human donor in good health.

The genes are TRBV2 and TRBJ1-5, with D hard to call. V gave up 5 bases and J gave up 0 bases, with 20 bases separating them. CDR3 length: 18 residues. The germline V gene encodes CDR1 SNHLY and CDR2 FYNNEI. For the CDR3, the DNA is TGTGCCAGCAGTTTCACCGGGCCCCCTCGGTATAGCAATCAGCCCCAGCATTTT. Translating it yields CASSFTGPPRYSNQPQHF.

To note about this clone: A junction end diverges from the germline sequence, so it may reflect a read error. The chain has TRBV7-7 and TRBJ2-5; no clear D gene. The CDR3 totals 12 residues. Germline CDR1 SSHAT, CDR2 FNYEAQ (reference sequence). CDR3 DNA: TGTGCTAGCAGCCCAGTCGAAGAGACCCAGTACTTC. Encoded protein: CASSPVEETQYF.

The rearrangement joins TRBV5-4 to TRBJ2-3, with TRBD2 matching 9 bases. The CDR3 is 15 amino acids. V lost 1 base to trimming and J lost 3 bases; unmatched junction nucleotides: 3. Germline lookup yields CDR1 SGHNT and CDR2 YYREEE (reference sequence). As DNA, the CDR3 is TGTGCCAGCAGCTTGTTGGCGGGGGGGACAGATACGCAGTATTTT. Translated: CASSLLAGGTDTQYF.

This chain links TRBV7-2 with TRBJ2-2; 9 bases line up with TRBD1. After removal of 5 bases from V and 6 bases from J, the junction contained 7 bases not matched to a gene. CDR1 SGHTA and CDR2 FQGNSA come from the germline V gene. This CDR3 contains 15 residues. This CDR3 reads CASSPGTGSAGELFF. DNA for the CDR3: TGTGCCAGCAGCCCCGGGACAGGGTCGGCCGGGGAGCTGTTTTTT. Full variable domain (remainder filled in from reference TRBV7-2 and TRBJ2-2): GAGVSQSPSNKVTEKGKDVELRCDPISGHTALYWYRQSLGQGLEFLIYFQGNSAPDKSGLPSDRFSAERTGGSVSTLTIQRTQQEDSAVYLCASSPGTGSAGELFFGEGSRLTVL.

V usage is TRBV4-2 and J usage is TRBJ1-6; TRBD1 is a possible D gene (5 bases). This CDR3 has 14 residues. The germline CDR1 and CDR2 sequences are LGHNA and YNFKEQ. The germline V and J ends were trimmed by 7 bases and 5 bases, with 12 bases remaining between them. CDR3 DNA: TGTGCCAGCACCCCCGGGACGGATAATTCACCCCTCCACTTT. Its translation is CASTPGTDNSPLHF.

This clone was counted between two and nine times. CDR3 sequence reads: CAISSGTGAGANVLTF. The CDR3 coding sequence is TGTGCCATCAGTTCCGGGACAGGGGCTGGGGCCAACGTCCTGACTTTC. The chain carries TRBV10-3 and TRBJ2-6; 10 bases fit TRBD1. The CDR3 loop spans 16 amino acids. V lost 5 bases, J lost 2 bases, and 3 bases stayed unmatched. CDR1 and CDR2 from the germline V gene are ENHRY and SYGVKD.

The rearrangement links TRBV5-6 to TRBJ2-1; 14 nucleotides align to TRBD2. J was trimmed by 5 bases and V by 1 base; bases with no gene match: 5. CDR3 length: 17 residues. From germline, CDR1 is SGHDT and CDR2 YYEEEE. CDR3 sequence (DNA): TGTGCCAGCAGCTTGCTTGGACTAGCGGGAGGCAACAATGAGCAGTTCTTC. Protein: CASSLLGLAGGNNEQFF.

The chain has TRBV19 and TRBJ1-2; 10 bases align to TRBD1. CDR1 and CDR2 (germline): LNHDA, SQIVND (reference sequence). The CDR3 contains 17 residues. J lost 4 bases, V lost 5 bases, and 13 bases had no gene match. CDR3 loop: CASSGTGTGVGIYGYTF. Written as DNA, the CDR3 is TGTGCCAGTAGTGGAACCGGGACAGGGGTCGGGATCTATGGCTACACCTTC.

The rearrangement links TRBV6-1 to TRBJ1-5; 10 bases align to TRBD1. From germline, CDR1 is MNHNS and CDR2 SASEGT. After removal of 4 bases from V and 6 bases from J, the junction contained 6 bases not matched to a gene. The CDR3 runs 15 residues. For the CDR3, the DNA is TGTGCCAGCAGTGCGGAGGGACAGGGGAGTCAGCCCCAGCATTTT. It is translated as CASSAEGQGSQPQHF.

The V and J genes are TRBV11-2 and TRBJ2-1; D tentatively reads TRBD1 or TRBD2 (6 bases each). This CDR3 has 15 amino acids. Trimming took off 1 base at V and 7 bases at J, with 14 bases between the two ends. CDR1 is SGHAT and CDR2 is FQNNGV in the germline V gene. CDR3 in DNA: TGTGCCAGCAGCTTAGCTAGGGGGGCGGGAAATGAGCAGTTCTTC. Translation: CASSLARGAGNEQFF.

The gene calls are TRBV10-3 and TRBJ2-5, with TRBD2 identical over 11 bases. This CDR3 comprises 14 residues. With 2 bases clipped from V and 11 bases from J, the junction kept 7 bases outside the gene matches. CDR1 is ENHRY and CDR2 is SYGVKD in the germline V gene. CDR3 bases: TGTGCCATCAGTGAGAATAGCGGGAGGGCTCCGCAGTACTTC. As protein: CAISENSGRAPQYF.

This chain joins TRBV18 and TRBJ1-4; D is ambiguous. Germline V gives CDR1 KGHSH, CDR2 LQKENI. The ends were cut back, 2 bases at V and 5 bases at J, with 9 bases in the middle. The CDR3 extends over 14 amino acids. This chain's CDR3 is CASSPGPLNEKLFF. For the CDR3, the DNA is TGTGCCAGCTCACCAGGACCGCTGAATGAAAAACTGTTTTTT.

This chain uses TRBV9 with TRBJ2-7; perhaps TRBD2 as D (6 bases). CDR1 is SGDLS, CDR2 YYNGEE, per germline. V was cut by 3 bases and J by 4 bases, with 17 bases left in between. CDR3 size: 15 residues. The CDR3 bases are TGTGCCAGCAGCGGGGGGGATCTAGGAGCTTACGAGCAGTACTTC. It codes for CASSGGDLGAYEQYF.

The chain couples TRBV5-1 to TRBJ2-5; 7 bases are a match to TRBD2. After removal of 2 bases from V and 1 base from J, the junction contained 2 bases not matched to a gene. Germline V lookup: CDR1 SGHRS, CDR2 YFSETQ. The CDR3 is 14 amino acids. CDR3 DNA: TGCGCCAGCAGCTTCTCTAGCGGCCAAGAGACCCAGTACTTC. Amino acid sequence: CASSFSSGQETQYF.

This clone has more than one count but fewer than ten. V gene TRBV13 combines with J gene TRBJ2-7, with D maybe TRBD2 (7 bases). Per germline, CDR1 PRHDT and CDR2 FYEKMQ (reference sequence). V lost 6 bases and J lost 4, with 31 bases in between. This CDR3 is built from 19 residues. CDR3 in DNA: TGTGCCAGCAGAAGGGGGGGCTTAACGCCTAAGGGTCTTCGGTACGAGCAGTACTTC. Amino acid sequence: CASRRGGLTPKGLRYEQYF. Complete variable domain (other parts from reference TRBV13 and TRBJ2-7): AAGVIQSPRHLIKEKRETATLKCYPIPRHDTVYWYQQGPGQDPQFLISFYEKMQSDKGSIPDRFSAQQFSDYHSELNMSSLELGDSALYFCASRRGGLTPKGLRYEQYFGPGTRLTVT.

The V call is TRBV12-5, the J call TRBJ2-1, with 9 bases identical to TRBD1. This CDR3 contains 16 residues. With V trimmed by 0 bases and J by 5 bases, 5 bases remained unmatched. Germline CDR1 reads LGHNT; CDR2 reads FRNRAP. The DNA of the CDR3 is TGTGCTAGTGGTTTGGTCTTCGGGACAGGGCACAATGAGCAGTTCTTC. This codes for CASGLVFGTGHNEQFF.

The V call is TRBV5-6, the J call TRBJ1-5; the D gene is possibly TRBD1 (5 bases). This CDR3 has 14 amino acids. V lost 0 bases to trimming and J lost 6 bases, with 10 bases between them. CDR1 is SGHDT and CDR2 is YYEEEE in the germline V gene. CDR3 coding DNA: TGTGCCAGCAGCTTGGTTGGGGGGGGTCAGCCCCAGCATTTT. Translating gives CASSLVGGGQPQHF. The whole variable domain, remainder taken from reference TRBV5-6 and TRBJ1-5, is DAGVTQSPTHLIKTRGQQVTLRCSPKSGHDTVSWYQQALGQGPQFIFQYYEEEERQRGNFPDRFSGHQFPNYSSELNVNALLLGDSALYLCASSLVGGGQPQHFGDGTRLSIL.

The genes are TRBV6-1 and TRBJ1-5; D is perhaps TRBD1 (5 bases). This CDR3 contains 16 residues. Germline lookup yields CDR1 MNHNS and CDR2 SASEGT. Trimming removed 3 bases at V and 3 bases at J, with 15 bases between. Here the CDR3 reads CASSDSDRGFNQPQHF. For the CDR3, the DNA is TGTGCCAGCAGTGATTCGGATAGGGGATTCAATCAGCCCCAGCATTTT.